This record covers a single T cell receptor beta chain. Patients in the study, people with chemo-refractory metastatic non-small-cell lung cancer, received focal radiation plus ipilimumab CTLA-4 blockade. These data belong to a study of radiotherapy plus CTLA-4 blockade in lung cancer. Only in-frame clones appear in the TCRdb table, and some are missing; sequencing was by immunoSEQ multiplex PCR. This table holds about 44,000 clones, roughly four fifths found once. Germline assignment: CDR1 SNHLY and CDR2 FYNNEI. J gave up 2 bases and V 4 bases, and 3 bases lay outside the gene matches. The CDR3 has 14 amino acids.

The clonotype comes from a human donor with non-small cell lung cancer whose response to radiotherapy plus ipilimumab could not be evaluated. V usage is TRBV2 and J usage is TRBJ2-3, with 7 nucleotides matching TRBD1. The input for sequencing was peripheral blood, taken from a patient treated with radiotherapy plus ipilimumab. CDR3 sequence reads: CASSGQGTTDTQYF. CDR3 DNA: TGTGCCAGCAGTGGACAGGGAACCACAGATACGCAGTATTTT.